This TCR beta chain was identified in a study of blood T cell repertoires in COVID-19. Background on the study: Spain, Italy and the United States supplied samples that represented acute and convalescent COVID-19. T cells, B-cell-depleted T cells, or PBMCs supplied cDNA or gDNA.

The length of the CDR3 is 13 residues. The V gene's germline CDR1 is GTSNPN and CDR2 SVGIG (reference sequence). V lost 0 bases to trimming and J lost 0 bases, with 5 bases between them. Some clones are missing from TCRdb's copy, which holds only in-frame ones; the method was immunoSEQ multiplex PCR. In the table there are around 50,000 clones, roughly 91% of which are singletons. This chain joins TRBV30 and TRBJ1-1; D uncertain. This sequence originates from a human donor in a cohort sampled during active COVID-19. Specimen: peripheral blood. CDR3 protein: CAWSVLLNTEAFF. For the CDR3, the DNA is TGTGCCTGGAGTGTTCTGTTGAACACTGAAGCTTTCTTT.